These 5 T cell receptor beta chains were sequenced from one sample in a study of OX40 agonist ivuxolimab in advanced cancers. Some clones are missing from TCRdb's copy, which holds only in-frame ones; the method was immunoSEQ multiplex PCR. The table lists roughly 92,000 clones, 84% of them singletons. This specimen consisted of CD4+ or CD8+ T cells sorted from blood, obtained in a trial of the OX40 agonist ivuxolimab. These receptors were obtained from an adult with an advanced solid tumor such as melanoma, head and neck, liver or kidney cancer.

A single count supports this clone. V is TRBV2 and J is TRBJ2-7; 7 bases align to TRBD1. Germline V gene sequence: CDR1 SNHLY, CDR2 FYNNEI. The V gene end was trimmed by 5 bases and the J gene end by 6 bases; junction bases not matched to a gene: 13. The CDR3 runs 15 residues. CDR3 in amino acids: CASSPYTGEKGEQYF. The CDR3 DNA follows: TGTGCCAGCAGTCCTTATACAGGGGAGAAGGGCGAGCAGTACTTC.

CDR3 in amino acids: CASSYDRFQPQHF. Written as DNA, the CDR3 is TGTGCCAGCAGTTACGACAGGTTTCAGCCCCAGCATTTT. The gene calls are TRBV6-5 and TRBJ1-5; maybe TRBD1 (6 bases). Trimming left V 2 bases short and J 6 bases short, with 8 bases between. The CDR3 consists of 13 residues. Germline V CDR1 and CDR2: MNHEY, SVGAGI.

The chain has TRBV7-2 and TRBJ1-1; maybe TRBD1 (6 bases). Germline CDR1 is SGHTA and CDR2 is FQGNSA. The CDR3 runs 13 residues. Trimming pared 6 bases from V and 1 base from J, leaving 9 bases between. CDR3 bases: TGTGCCAGCAGGCTGGGACAGAACACTGAAGCTTTCTTT. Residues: CASRLGQNTEAFF.

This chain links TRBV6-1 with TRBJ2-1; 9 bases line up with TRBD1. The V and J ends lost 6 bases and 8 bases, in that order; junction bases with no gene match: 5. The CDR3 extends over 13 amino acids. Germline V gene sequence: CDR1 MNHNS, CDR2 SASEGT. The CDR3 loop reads CASRVDRGYEQFF. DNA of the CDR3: TGTGCCAGCAGAGTGGACAGGGGATATGAGCAGTTCTTC.

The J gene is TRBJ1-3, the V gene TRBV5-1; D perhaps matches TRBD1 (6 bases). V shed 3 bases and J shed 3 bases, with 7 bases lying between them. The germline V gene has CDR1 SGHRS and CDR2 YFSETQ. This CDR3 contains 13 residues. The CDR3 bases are TGCGCCAGCAGCTCGACAGGTGGAAACACCATATATTTT. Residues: CASSSTGGNTIYF.